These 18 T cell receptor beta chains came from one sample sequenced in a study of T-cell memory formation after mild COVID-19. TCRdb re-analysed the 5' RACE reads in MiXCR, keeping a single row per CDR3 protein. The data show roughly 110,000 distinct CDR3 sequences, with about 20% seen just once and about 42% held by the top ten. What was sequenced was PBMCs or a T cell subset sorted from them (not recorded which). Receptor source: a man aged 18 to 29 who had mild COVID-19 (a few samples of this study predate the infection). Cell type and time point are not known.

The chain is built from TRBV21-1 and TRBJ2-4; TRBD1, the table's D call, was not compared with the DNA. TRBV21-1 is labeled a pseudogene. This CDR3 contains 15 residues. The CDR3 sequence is CASTTWGAGKNIQYF. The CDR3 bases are TGTGCCAGCACCACCTGGGGGGCGGGCAAAAACATTCAGTACTTC.

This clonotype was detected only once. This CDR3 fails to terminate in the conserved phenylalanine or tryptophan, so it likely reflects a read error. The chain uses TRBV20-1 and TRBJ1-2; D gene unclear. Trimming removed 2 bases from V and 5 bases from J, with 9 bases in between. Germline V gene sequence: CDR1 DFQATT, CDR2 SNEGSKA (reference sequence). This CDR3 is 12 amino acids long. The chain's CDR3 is CSARFFPYGYTL. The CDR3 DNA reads TGCAGTGCTAGATTTTTTCCGTATGGCTACACCTTA.

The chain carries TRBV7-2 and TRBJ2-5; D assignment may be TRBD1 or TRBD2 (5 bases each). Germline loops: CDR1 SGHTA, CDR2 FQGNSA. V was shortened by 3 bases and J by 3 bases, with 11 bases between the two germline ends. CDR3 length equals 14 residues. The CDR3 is CASSFSGLEETQYF. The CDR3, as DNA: TGTGCCAGCAGCTTTTCGGGGCTAGAAGAGACCCAGTACTTC. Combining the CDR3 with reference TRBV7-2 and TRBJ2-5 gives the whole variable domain GAGVSQSPSNKVTEKGKDVELRCDPISGHTALYWYRQSLGQGLEFLIYFQGNSAPDKSGLPSDRFSAERTGGSVSTLTIQRTQQEDSAVYLCASSFSGLEETQYFGPGTRLLVL.

CDR3 protein: CASSPTGIEQYF. DNA of the CDR3: TGCGCCAGCAGCCCTACAGGGATCGAGCAGTACTTC. The gene calls are TRBV4-1 and TRBJ2-7; the D gene is possibly TRBD1 (6 bases). The CDR3 runs to 12 residues. The germline V gene encodes CDR1 MGHRA and CDR2 YSYEKL. V lost 4 bases, J lost 6 bases, and 10 bases lay in between.

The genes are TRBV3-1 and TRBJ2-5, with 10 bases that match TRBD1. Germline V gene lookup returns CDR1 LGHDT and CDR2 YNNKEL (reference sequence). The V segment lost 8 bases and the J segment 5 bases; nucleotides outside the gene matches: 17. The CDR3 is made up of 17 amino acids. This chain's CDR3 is CASSQHDRGLGGETQYF. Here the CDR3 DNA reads TGTGCCAGCTCCCAGCACGACAGGGGGCTCGGAGGGGAGACCCAGTACTTC.

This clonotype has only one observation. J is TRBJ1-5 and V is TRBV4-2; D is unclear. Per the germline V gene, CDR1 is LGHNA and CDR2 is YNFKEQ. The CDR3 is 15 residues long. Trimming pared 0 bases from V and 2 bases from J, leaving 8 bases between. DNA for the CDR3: TGTGCCAGCAGCCAAGATTGGGGTGGCAATCAGCCCCAGCATTTT. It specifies CASSQDWGGNQPQHF.

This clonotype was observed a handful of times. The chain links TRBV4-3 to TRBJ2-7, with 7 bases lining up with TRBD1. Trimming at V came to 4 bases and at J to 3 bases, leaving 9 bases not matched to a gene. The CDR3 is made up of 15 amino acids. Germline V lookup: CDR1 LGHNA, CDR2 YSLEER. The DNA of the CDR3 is TGCGCCAGCAGCCGTCTTAGACAGGGCATCTACGAGCAGTACGTC. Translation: CASSRLRQGIYEQYV.

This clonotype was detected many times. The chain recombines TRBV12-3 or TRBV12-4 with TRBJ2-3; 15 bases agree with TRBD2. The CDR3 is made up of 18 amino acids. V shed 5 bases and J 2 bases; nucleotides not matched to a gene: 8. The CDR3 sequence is CASSEGLAGGAFTDTQYF. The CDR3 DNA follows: TGTGCCAGCAGTGAGGGACTAGCGGGGGGCGCCTTCACAGATACGCAGTATTTT.

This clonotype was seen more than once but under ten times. The CDR3 region has the DNA TGCGCCAGCATGTGGGGTTACAATGAGCAGTTCTTC. Translation: CASMWGYNEQFF. The chain is built from TRBV10-2 and TRBJ2-1; D not certain. Germline lookup yields CDR1 WSHSY and CDR2 SAAADI. The CDR3 has 12 residues. Trimming took 7 bases from V and 4 from J, leaving 8 bases between them.

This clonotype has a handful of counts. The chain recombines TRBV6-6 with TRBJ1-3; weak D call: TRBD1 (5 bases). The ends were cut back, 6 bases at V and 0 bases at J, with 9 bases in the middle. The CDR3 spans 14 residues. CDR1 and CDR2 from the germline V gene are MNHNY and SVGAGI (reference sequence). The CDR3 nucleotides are TGTGCCAGCAGAGGGACCTTCTCTGGAAACACCATATATTTT. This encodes CASRGTFSGNTIYF.

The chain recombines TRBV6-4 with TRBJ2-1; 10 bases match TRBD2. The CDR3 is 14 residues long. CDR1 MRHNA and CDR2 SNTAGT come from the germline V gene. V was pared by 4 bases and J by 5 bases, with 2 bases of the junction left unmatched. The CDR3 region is CASSGLAGNNEQFF. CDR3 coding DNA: TGTGCCAGCAGTGGACTAGCGGGTAACAATGAGCAGTTCTTC.

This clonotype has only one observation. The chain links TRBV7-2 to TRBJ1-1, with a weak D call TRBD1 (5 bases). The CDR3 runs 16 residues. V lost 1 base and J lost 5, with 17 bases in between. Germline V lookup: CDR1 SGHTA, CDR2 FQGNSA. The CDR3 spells CASSLERGPLSTEAFF. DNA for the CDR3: TGTGCCAGCAGCTTAGAGAGGGGCCCACTCTCTACTGAAGCTTTCTTT.

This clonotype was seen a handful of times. For the CDR3, the DNA is TGTGCCAGCTCTGGGTCTGGGGCCAACGTCCTGACTTTC. As protein: CASSGSGANVLTF. The rearrangement joins TRBV6-5 to TRBJ2-6; D unresolved. Germline V gives CDR1 MNHEY, CDR2 SVGAGI. This CDR3 region has 13 residues. V was pared by 8 bases and J by 1 base, with 6 bases between.

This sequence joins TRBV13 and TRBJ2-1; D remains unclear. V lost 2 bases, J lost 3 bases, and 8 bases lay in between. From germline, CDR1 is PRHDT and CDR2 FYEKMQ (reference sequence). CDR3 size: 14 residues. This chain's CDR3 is CASSLTAIYNEQFF. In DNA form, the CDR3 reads TGTGCCAGCAGCTTAACAGCCATCTACAATGAGCAGTTCTTC.

The CDR3 protein is CASSVQGPQETQYF. The CDR3, as DNA: TGTGCCAGCAGCGTCCAGGGACCCCAAGAGACCCAGTACTTC. The chain carries TRBV7-9 and TRBJ2-5; D may match TRBD1 or TRBD2 (5 bases each). CDR1 and CDR2 (germline): SEHNR, FQNEAQ (reference sequence). This CDR3 has 14 amino acids. Between the trimmed V and J ends, which lost 5 bases and 1 base, there was a span of 11 bases.

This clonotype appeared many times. CDR3 nucleotide sequence: TGTGCTAGTGGTTTGGTGGGACAAGAAGAGACCCAGTACTTC. Protein sequence: CASGLVGQEETQYF. The chain has TRBV12-5 and TRBJ2-5, with D tentatively TRBD1 (6 bases). The germline V gene has CDR1 LGHNT and CDR2 FRNRAP. V lost 0 bases to trimming and J lost 3 bases, with 8 bases between them. The CDR3 has 14 residues.

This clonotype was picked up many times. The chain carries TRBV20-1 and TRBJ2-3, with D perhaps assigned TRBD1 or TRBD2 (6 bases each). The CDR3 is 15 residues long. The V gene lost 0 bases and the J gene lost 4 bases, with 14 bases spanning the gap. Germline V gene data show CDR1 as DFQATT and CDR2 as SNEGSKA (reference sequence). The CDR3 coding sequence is TGCAGTGCTAGAGATCGTCACAGGGAGGCAGATACGCAGTATTTT. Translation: CSARDRHREADTQYF.

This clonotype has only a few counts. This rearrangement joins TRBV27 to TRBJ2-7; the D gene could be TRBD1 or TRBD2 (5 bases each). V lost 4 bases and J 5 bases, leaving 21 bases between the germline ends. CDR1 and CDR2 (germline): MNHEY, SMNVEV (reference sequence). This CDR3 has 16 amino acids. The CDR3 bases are TGTGCCAGCAGTTCCAACCCCTGGGACCTCTTGGACGAGCAGTACTTC. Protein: CASSSNPWDLLDEQYF.